Listed below are T cell receptor beta chains from one sample, sequenced in a study of blood T cell repertoires in COVID-19. Using immunoSEQ multiplex PCR, the repertoire was profiled, and TCRdb retains in-frame clones only, with some absent. The repertoire includes almost 200,000 clones, around 90% of them detected once, and around 8.4% sits in the top ten. Sequencing was performed on PBMCs or T cells enriched from blood (not recorded which). The receptors were gathered from a young woman who had recovered from COVID-19. Each CDR3 is given with its conserved first and last residue. A D gene is named only where the DNA matches it firmly. Clone sizes are given selectively: once, few, many, or a class where the clone is expanded.

.	TRBV5-6	TRBJ1-1	.	TGTGCCAGCTTTTCCCGAAGCGCTGAAGCTTTCTTT	CASFSRSAEAFF
TRBD1	TRBV3-1/TRBV3-2	TRBJ1-3	.	TGTGCCAGCAGCCCGGGACAGGAACGAAACACCATATATTTT	CASSPGQERNTIYF
TRBD1	TRBV6-5	TRBJ1-1	.	TGTGCCAGCAGTCTACAGGGACAGCCGAACACTGAAGCTTTCTTT	CASSLQGQPNTEAFF
.	TRBV5-5	TRBJ2-5	.	TGTGCCAGCAGCCCCGCACGGGCGGGGGCACAGACCCAGTACTTC	CASSPARAGAQTQYF
TRBD1	TRBV12-3/TRBV12-4	TRBJ1-2	.	TGTGCCAGCAGTCCCGGGACAGCCTATGGCTACACCTTC	CASSPGTAYGYTF
TRBD1	TRBV30	TRBJ1-2	.	TGTGCCTGGAGTACCGGGACAGGGCACTATGGCTACACCTTC	CAWSTGTGHYGYTF
.	TRBV24-1	TRBJ1-6	.	TGTGCCACCAGTGATGAGCACAGGGTGCGTGATTCACCCCTCCACTTT	CATSDEHRVRDSPLHF
.	TRBV3-1/TRBV3-2	TRBJ1-1	.	TGTGCCAGCAGCCAAGTTATCGGGGAGAACACTGAAGCTTTCTTT	CASSQVIGENTEAFF
TRBD1	TRBV5-4	TRBJ2-7	once	TGTGCCAGCAGCAAACCGGGACAGGGGGCCCCGTACGAGCAGTACTTC	CASSKPGQGAPYEQYF
.	TRBV29-1	TRBJ1-2	.	TGCAGCGTTGAATCTTGGGGAGTCAGCCAGGCCAACTATGGCTACACCTTC	CSVESWGVSQANYGYTF
TRBD2	TRBV6-5	TRBJ2-7	.	TGTGCCAGCAGACCGACTAGCGGGACGTCCTACGAGCAGTACTTC	CASRPTSGTSYEQYF
.	TRBV5-1	TRBJ1-4	.	TGCGCCAGCAGCTTGGACTCTCTGTCAACTAATGAAAAACTGTTTTTT	CASSLDSLSTNEKLFF
.	TRBV9	TRBJ2-5	.	TGTGCCAGCAGCGTAGCCCCACTAGTGGAGACCCAGTACTTC	CASSVAPLVETQYF
.	TRBV24-1	TRBJ2-3	.	TGTGCCACCAGTGATTTCAAGTGGGGTCGGGAGTCCACAGATACGCAGTATTTT	CATSDFKWGRESTDTQYF
.	TRBV20-1	TRBJ1-2	.	TGCAGTGCTAGTGGCTCTGGACAGTTTTCTAACTATGGCTACACCTTC	CSASGSGQFSNYGYTF
TRBD1	TRBV28	TRBJ1-5	.	TGTGCCAGCAGCCCTGACAGGGGCTTAGGGAATAGCAATCAGCCCCAGCATTTT	CASSPDRGLGNSNQPQHF
TRBD1	TRBV28	TRBJ2-1	.	TGTGCCAGCAGTCTCTCGGAGACAGGGAAGCCCTACAATGAGCAGTTCTTC	CASSLSETGKPYNEQFF